This is a list of T cell receptor beta chains from one sample in a study of beta chain features in type 1 diabetes. Using immunoSEQ multiplex PCR, the repertoire was profiled, and TCRdb retains in-frame clones only, with some absent. In the table there are approximately 270,000 clones, around an eighth of which are singletons. Material: naive CD4+ T cells from blood. These receptors were taken from a man between 25 and 39 years old with type 1 diabetes. Each CDR3 is given with its conserved first and last residue. Fields, in order: clone size, V gene, D gene, J gene, CDR3 DNA, CDR3 protein. D genes are given only for firm matches. Only some rows state a clone size, as once, few, many or a class for expanded clones.

clone_size: few; v_call: TRBV7-2; d_call: NA; j_call: TRBJ1-2; cdr3_nt: TGTGCCAGCAGCTCGACTCCTGAGCGGGGCTACACCTTC; cdr3_aa: CASSSTPERGYTF
clone_size: NA; v_call: TRBV19; d_call: TRBD1; j_call: TRBJ2-7; cdr3_nt: TGTGCCAGTAGTATAGGGACAGGTTCGTCCTACGAGCAGTACTTC; cdr3_aa: CASSIGTGSSYEQYF
clone_size: NA; v_call: TRBV19; d_call: TRBD1; j_call: TRBJ1-2; cdr3_nt: TGTGCCAGTACTCACCCGGACAGGGGTGGCTATGGCTACACCTTC; cdr3_aa: CASTHPDRGGYGYTF
clone_size: NA; v_call: TRBV19; d_call: TRBD1; j_call: TRBJ2-7; cdr3_nt: TGTGCCAGTAGCTCAAGACAGGGACGCGAGCAGTACTTC; cdr3_aa: CASSSRQGREQYF
clone_size: NA; v_call: TRBV18; d_call: TRBD1; j_call: TRBJ2-7; cdr3_nt: TGTGCCAGCTCACCACGGACAGGGGTGGGAAGCTACGAGCAGTACTTC; cdr3_aa: CASSPRTGVGSYEQYF
clone_size: few; v_call: TRBV19; d_call: TRBD1; j_call: TRBJ2-1; cdr3_nt: TGTGCCAGTAGTCCCTATACAGGGGTCGATGAGCAGTTCTTC; cdr3_aa: CASSPYTGVDEQFF
clone_size: NA; v_call: TRBV20-1; d_call: TRBD1; j_call: TRBJ1-1; cdr3_nt: TGCAGTGCTAGGACAGGGAATGAAGCTTTCTTT; cdr3_aa: CSARTGNEAFF
clone_size: few; v_call: TRBV7-8; d_call: NA; j_call: TRBJ2-3; cdr3_nt: TGTGCCAGCAGACCTGGGGGCGCGAGCACAGATACGCAGTATTTT; cdr3_aa: CASRPGGASTDTQYF
clone_size: NA; v_call: TRBV7-2; d_call: NA; j_call: TRBJ1-1; cdr3_nt: TGTGCCAGCAGCTTAGGCGGCGGGTGGGGCACTGAAGCTTTCTTT; cdr3_aa: CASSLGGGWGTEAFF
clone_size: few; v_call: TRBV25-1; d_call: NA; j_call: TRBJ2-5; cdr3_nt: TGTGCCAGCAGTGATGCAGGGTCGAGAGAGACCCAGTACTTC; cdr3_aa: CASSDAGSRETQYF
clone_size: NA; v_call: TRBV19; d_call: NA; j_call: TRBJ2-2; cdr3_nt: TGTGCCACAGGGAACAGGAGACTCGGGGAGCTGTTTTTT; cdr3_aa: CATGNRRLGELFF
clone_size: NA; v_call: TRBV2; d_call: NA; j_call: TRBJ2-2; cdr3_nt: TGTGCCAGCAGTGACCCCCGACTGGCGGGACCCGGGGAGCTGTTTTTT; cdr3_aa: CASSDPRLAGPGELFF
clone_size: few; v_call: TRBV7-9; d_call: TRBD1; j_call: TRBJ2-7; cdr3_nt: TGTGCCAGCAGCTTAAGCGGACAGGGCGGTCAGCAGTACTTC; cdr3_aa: CASSLSGQGGQQYF
clone_size: NA; v_call: TRBV27; d_call: TRBD1; j_call: TRBJ1-1; cdr3_nt: TGTGCCAGCAGTTCTACAGGGGCCGATTGGGCTAAAGCTTTCTTT; cdr3_aa: CASSSTGADWAKAFF
clone_size: few; v_call: TRBV6-6; d_call: TRBD1; j_call: TRBJ1-2; cdr3_nt: TGTGCCAGCAGTTCCCCGACAGGGCTGTATGGCTACACCTTC; cdr3_aa: CASSSPTGLYGYTF
clone_size: few; v_call: TRBV19; d_call: NA; j_call: TRBJ2-6; cdr3_nt: TGTGCCAGTCGGGGAACTGGGGCCAACGTCCTGACTTTC; cdr3_aa: CASRGTGANVLTF
clone_size: NA; v_call: TRBV9; d_call: TRBD2; j_call: TRBJ2-7; cdr3_nt: TGTGCCAGCAGCCCGGGACTAGCGGATCACTCCTACGAGCAGTACTTC; cdr3_aa: CASSPGLADHSYEQYF
clone_size: few; v_call: TRBV4-2; d_call: NA; j_call: TRBJ2-5; cdr3_nt: TGTGCCAGCAGCAAACCGGGACATCAAGAGACCCAGTACTTC; cdr3_aa: CASSKPGHQETQYF
clone_size: NA; v_call: TRBV11-2; d_call: TRBD1; j_call: TRBJ1-4; cdr3_nt: TGTGCCAGCAGCTCTCTGGGGCGACAGGGGTCCGATGAAAAACTGTTTTTT; cdr3_aa: CASSSLGRQGSDEKLFF
clone_size: few; v_call: TRBV2; d_call: NA; j_call: TRBJ2-7; cdr3_nt: TGTGCCAGCAGTGAAAGGGGACTCTACGAGCAGTACTTC; cdr3_aa: CASSERGLYEQYF
clone_size: few; v_call: TRBV9; d_call: NA; j_call: TRBJ2-1; cdr3_nt: TGTGCCAGCAGCGTAGATAACAATGAGCAGTTCTTC; cdr3_aa: CASSVDNNEQFF
clone_size: NA; v_call: TRBV7-3; d_call: NA; j_call: TRBJ2-1; cdr3_nt: TGTGCCAGCAGCTCTCAGGGGCTTCTCTACAATGAGCAGTTCTTC; cdr3_aa: CASSSQGLLYNEQFF
clone_size: few; v_call: TRBV19; d_call: TRBD1; j_call: TRBJ2-1; cdr3_nt: TGTGCCAGTAGTATCATCAAGTTAAGGACAGGGGGCGATGAGCAGTTCTTC; cdr3_aa: CASSIIKLRTGGDEQFF
clone_size: few; v_call: TRBV12-5; d_call: NA; j_call: TRBJ1-5; cdr3_nt: TGTGCTAGTGGTTGGTTGAACAGGGAGAATCAGCCCCAGCATTTT; cdr3_aa: CASGWLNRENQPQHF
clone_size: few; v_call: TRBV7-2; d_call: TRBD2; j_call: TRBJ2-2; cdr3_nt: TGTGCCAGCAGCTTCAGCGGCGGGGGCACCGGGGAGCTGTTTTTT; cdr3_aa: CASSFSGGGTGELFF
clone_size: few; v_call: TRBV27; d_call: TRBD1; j_call: TRBJ2-2; cdr3_nt: TGTGCCAGCAGTGTGACAGGGGTGTCCACCGGGGAGCTGTTTTTT; cdr3_aa: CASSVTGVSTGELFF
clone_size: few; v_call: TRBV5-4; d_call: TRBD1; j_call: TRBJ1-1; cdr3_nt: TGTGCCAGCAGCGGGGGAGACAGGGTCGCTGAAGCTTTCTTT; cdr3_aa: CASSGGDRVAEAFF
clone_size: few; v_call: TRBV28; d_call: TRBD1; j_call: TRBJ2-7; cdr3_nt: TGTGCCAGCAGCCCCCTCCCGACAGGGGGTGGAGGCGAGCAGTACTTC; cdr3_aa: CASSPLPTGGGGEQYF
clone_size: NA; v_call: TRBV6-5; d_call: NA; j_call: TRBJ2-5; cdr3_nt: TGTGCCAGCATTCCCCCGGGGGAAGAGACCCAGTACTTC; cdr3_aa: CASIPPGEETQYF
clone_size: few; v_call: TRBV29-1; d_call: NA; j_call: TRBJ2-3; cdr3_nt: TGCAGCGTTGATAGGTCGGAGGGGGGGGACACAGATACGCAGTATTTT; cdr3_aa: CSVDRSEGGDTDTQYF
clone_size: NA; v_call: TRBV7-9; d_call: NA; j_call: TRBJ1-1; cdr3_nt: TGTGCCAGCAGCCCAGGGTACGTTGTTTTTGACACTGAAGCTTTCTTT; cdr3_aa: CASSPGYVVFDTEAFF
clone_size: NA; v_call: TRBV7-9; d_call: NA; j_call: TRBJ2-7; cdr3_nt: TGTGCCAGCAGCGCCGGACAGCGGGGAAGCTACGAGCAGTACTTC; cdr3_aa: CASSAGQRGSYEQYF
clone_size: NA; v_call: TRBV6-6; d_call: TRBD1; j_call: TRBJ2-2; cdr3_nt: TGTGCCAGCAGTTGGACAGGGGAAAGCGGGGAGCTGTTTTTT; cdr3_aa: CASSWTGESGELFF
clone_size: few; v_call: TRBV4-1; d_call: NA; j_call: TRBJ2-1; cdr3_nt: TGCGCCAGCAGTCCTAGTTGGGAGCCCTCCTACAATGAGCAGTTCTTC; cdr3_aa: CASSPSWEPSYNEQFF
clone_size: NA; v_call: TRBV5-1; d_call: TRBD1; j_call: TRBJ2-5; cdr3_nt: TGCGCCAGCAGCCGAACAGGGGTCGACCTGCAAGAGACCCAGTACTTC; cdr3_aa: CASSRTGVDLQETQYF
clone_size: NA; v_call: TRBV6-6; d_call: NA; j_call: TRBJ2-7; cdr3_nt: TGTGCCAGCAGTTACGGTCGCCCAGGGCTCTCCTACGAGCAGTACTTC; cdr3_aa: CASSYGRPGLSYEQYF
clone_size: few; v_call: TRBV28; d_call: NA; j_call: TRBJ2-3; cdr3_nt: TGTGCCAGCAGTTCAGTTGTCCTCACAGATACGCAGTATTTT; cdr3_aa: CASSSVVLTDTQYF
clone_size: NA; v_call: TRBV29-1; d_call: TRBD2; j_call: TRBJ2-7; cdr3_nt: TGCAGCGTGTCTAGCGGGAGCTCTTACGAGCAGTACTTC; cdr3_aa: CSVSSGSSYEQYF
clone_size: NA; v_call: TRBV20-1; d_call: NA; j_call: TRBJ1-1; cdr3_nt: TGCAGTGCGAGGGGGACACTCGAAGCTTTCTTT; cdr3_aa: CSARGTLEAFF